Reported below is one T cell receptor beta chain. Amplification used 60 Vbeta primers and 13 Jbeta primers. Profiling relied on immunoSEQ multiplex PCR, and the TCRdb table lists in-frame clones only, not all of them. Among 200,000 to 250,000 clones listed, roughly 91% were seen once. The CDR3 is 15 residues long. The germline gives CDR1 MGHRA, CDR2 YSYEKL. The junction had 5 bases not matched to a gene; V was cut back by 0 bases and J by 3 bases. These data originate in a study of cytomegalovirus exposure and HLA in healthy donors. The sequenced material came from PBMCs. The rearrangement joins TRBV4-1 to TRBJ2-7, with 7 bases fitting TRBD1. The TCR comes from a woman between 18 and 29 years old in good health and CMV-seronegative. CDR3 region: CASSQDPGGNYEQYF. The CDR3 DNA reads TGCGCCAGCAGCCAAGATCCAGGGGGTAACTACGAGCAGTACTTC.